The rows below give T cell receptor beta chains drawn from one sample of a study of shared clonotypes between healthy human individuals. The assay was immunoSEQ multiplex PCR, and TCRdb's table has in-frame clones only and misses some. The sample lists about 480,000 clones, about 75% occurring once. Sequenced sample: PBMCs. These receptors were collected from a woman aged 35 to 49 in good health. Some clones in this sample may be carry-over from other donors' samples. Both conserved end residues are part of each CDR3. A D gene is named only where the DNA matches it firmly. The listing skips clone size in some rows; elsewhere it reads once, few, many or a size class.

TGTGCCAGCAGCTACGGACAGGTGGGAGCTTTCTTT	CASSYGQVGAFF	NA	NA	TRBV7-5	TRBJ1-1
TGTGCCAGCTCTCAATCCTGGGACCAGGAGCAGTACTTC	CASSQSWDQEQYF	NA	NA	TRBV18	TRBJ2-7
TGTGCCAGTAGTCACGGGCCGCCATATGGCTACACCTTC	CASSHGPPYGYTF	NA	many	TRBV19	TRBJ1-2
TGTGCCTGGAGTCCCCCGGTCGGGTCAGGACGCCAGCCCCAGCATTTT	CAWSPPVGSGRQPQHF	NA	NA	TRBV30	TRBJ1-5
TGCGCCAGCAGTGGGGGGAGTGGGTGCTCCTACAATGAGCAGTTCTTC	CASSGGSGCSYNEQFF	NA	once	TRBV10-1	TRBJ2-1
TGTGCCAGCAGCCCGATTATGTCTAATGAAAAACTGTTTTTT	CASSPIMSNEKLFF	NA	NA	TRBV6-5	TRBJ1-4
TGCGCCAGCAGCTATACAGGGGGCAACTACGAGCAGTACTTC	CASSYTGGNYEQYF	TRBD1	NA	TRBV5-1	TRBJ2-7
TGCAGCGCTGGACTAGCGGGAGCCGGAGAGCAGTTCTTC	CSAGLAGAGEQFF	TRBD2	many	TRBV29-1	TRBJ2-1
TGTGCCAGCAGTGTCTCAGGAGATTACTACGAGCAGTACTTC	CASSVSGDYYEQYF	NA	few	TRBV25-1	TRBJ2-7
TGTGCCAGCAGCTCGCCCTGGGACCCCCGGCAGTTCTTC	CASSSPWDPRQFF	NA	NA	TRBV7-2	TRBJ2-1
TGTGCCAGCAGCTTAGGAACTAGCGGCAATGAGCAGTTCTTC	CASSLGTSGNEQFF	TRBD2	NA	TRBV11-2	TRBJ2-1
TGCGCCAGCAGCTTGGACGGTAGTCGGGAGCAGTACTTC	CASSLDGSREQYF	NA	NA	TRBV5-1	TRBJ2-5
TGTGCCAGCAGCTTCTCTAGGGGGGAGACCCAGTACTTC	CASSFSRGETQYF	NA	NA	TRBV11-2	TRBJ2-5
TGCAGCGTTGAATTCAGGAGATACACCGGGGAGCTGTTTTTT	CSVEFRRYTGELFF	NA	NA	TRBV29-1	TRBJ2-2
TGTGCCAGCAGCGTCCGGCGCGTAACCACCTACGAGCAGTACTTC	CASSVRRVTTYEQYF	NA	NA	TRBV7-8	TRBJ2-7
TGCGCCAGCAGCCCTTGGGACAGCCGCTCTGGAAACACCATATATTTT	CASSPWDSRSGNTIYF	TRBD1	few	TRBV4-1	TRBJ1-3
TGTGCCAGCAGCCCCCGGGACTTCTACAATGAGCAGTTCTTC	CASSPRDFYNEQFF	NA	NA	TRBV7-9	TRBJ2-1
TGTGCCAGCAGGCCTGAACTCAGCTCTGGAAACACCATATATTTT	CASRPELSSGNTIYF	NA	NA	TRBV6-6	TRBJ1-3
TGTGCCAGCTCACCCAACACAGGGATCGAGACCCAGTACTTC	CASSPNTGIETQYF	NA	NA	TRBV18	TRBJ2-5
TGTGCCAGTAGTTCCGGACAGCCGTATAGCAATCAGCCCCAGCATTTT	CASSSGQPYSNQPQHF	NA	few	TRBV19	TRBJ1-5
TGCAGCGTTCCCACAGGATCTAACTATGGCTACACCTTC	CSVPTGSNYGYTF	NA	NA	TRBV29-1	TRBJ1-2
TGTGCCAGCAGCTTTGGACAGGCTTTCCAAGAGACCCAGTACTTC	CASSFGQAFQETQYF	TRBD1	NA	TRBV11-2	TRBJ2-5
TGTGCCTGGAATTTTGTGAGCAGCTATGGCTACACCTTC	CAWNFVSSYGYTF	NA	NA	TRBV30	TRBJ1-2
TGTGCCAGCAGTTTGAGAGACACCGGGGAGCTGTTTTTT	CASSLRDTGELFF	NA	few	TRBV27	TRBJ2-2
TGTGCCAGCAGCTTCGACAGGGGGCAAGAGACCCAGTACTTC	CASSFDRGQETQYF	TRBD1	NA	TRBV7-2	TRBJ2-5
TGTGCCAGCAGCTTAGTAGCAGTTTTCCGCCCCACTGAAGCTTTCTTT	CASSLVAVFRPTEAFF	NA	NA	TRBV7-2	TRBJ1-1
TGTGCCAGCAGCCTGGCATCCGGGGGAGAGACCCAGTACTTC	CASSLASGGETQYF	NA	NA	TRBV5-4	TRBJ2-5
TGTGCCAGCAGCCACGCTAGCGGCCTCTACAATGAGCAGTTCTTC	CASSHASGLYNEQFF	TRBD2	NA	TRBV7-2	TRBJ2-1
TGTGCCACCCGGGGGGAACCCGCTTTTCGCGCTTTCTTT	CATRGEPAFRAFF	NA	NA	TRBV28	TRBJ1-1
TGCGCCAGTAGCCAAGAAGACAGGGGGCATGGCTACACCTTC	CASSQEDRGHGYTF	TRBD1	NA	TRBV4-3	TRBJ1-2
TGTGCCAGCAGTTTACCCCACAGCTCTGGAAACACCATATATTTT	CASSLPHSSGNTIYF	NA	NA	TRBV28	TRBJ1-3
TGTGCCAGCAGCGCCCAAGGGGGGGGAACCTACGAGCAGTACTTC	CASSAQGGGTYEQYF	NA	few	TRBV9	TRBJ2-7
TGCAGCGTTGAATTCGGCCAGGGTAGGGAAAAACTGTTTTTT	CSVEFGQGREKLFF	NA	NA	TRBV29-1	TRBJ1-4
TGTGCCAGCAGCAAAGGGGGCCCCGGGGAGCTGTTTTTT	CASSKGGPGELFF	NA	once	TRBV21-1	TRBJ2-2
TGTGCCAGCAGTGAATTAAAGAATACGCAGTATTTT	CASSELKNTQYF	NA	NA	TRBV25-1	TRBJ2-3
TGTGCCAGTAGTAGGACAGGGACGAACACCGGGGAGCTGTTTTTT	CASSRTGTNTGELFF	TRBD1	NA	TRBV19	TRBJ2-2
TGTGCCAGCAGCCCCCCCGGGAGTTGGTCCTACAATGAGCAGTTCTTC	CASSPPGSWSYNEQFF	NA	NA	TRBV9	TRBJ2-1
TGTGCCACCAGTCGTCCGGGGGGGGACTCCTACAATGAGCAGTTCTTC	CATSRPGGDSYNEQFF	TRBD2	few	TRBV15	TRBJ2-1
TGTGCCAGCAGTCAGAGACAGATTGTGAACACTGAAGCTTTCTTT	CASSQRQIVNTEAFF	NA	once	TRBV2	TRBJ1-1
TGCGCCAGCAGCTTGTATCGACAGGGGGCGGGGAATGAGCAGTTCTTC	CASSLYRQGAGNEQFF	TRBD1	NA	TRBV5-1	TRBJ2-1
TGTGCCAGCAGCTTGATGGGGACGTTGGCCACCGGGGAGCTGTTTTTT	CASSLMGTLATGELFF	NA	NA	TRBV5-4	TRBJ2-2
TGTGCCTGGATTCGGGGGTACGAGCAGTACTTC	CAWIRGYEQYF	NA	NA	TRBV30	TRBJ2-7
TGCGCCAGCAGCTTGGAAGGGACCGGGGAGGCCGGGGAGCTGTTTTTT	CASSLEGTGEAGELFF	NA	NA	TRBV5-1	TRBJ2-2
TGTGCCAGCAGCCAAGTTAATTCGAACACCGGGGAGCTGTTTTTT	CASSQVNSNTGELFF	NA	once	TRBV14	TRBJ2-2
TGTGCCAGTAGAATCACCGGCACCGGGGAGCTGTTTTTT	CASRITGTGELFF	NA	many	TRBV19	TRBJ2-2
TGTGCCAGCACCTGGGTGGGGAGCACAGATACGCAGTATTTT	CASTWVGSTDTQYF	NA	once	TRBV7-2	TRBJ2-3
TGTGCCTCTCGGGCAGATCAGCCCCAGCATTTT	CASRADQPQHF	NA	few	TRBV21-1	TRBJ1-5
TGTGCCAGCAGCTTGTTCCCCGGGAGGTACGAGCAGTACTTC	CASSLFPGRYEQYF	TRBD2	once	TRBV5-6	TRBJ2-7
TGTGCCAGCAGCTTAGCTCTCGACTCGTATTTATCCGGGGAGCTGTTTTTT	CASSLALDSYLSGELFF	NA	NA	TRBV11-3	TRBJ2-2
TGTGCCAGCCGACAGGGTCAGGATGAAAAACTGTTTTTT	CASRQGQDEKLFF	TRBD1	NA	TRBV18	TRBJ1-4
TGTGCCAGCAGTAGGACTTCTTCCTATGGCTACACCTTC	CASSRTSSYGYTF	NA	NA	TRBV2	TRBJ1-2
TGTGCCAGCAGCATTAGCGGGAGTCGTATCTACGAGCAGTACTTC	CASSISGSRIYEQYF	TRBD2	NA	TRBV7-2	TRBJ2-7
TGCGCCAGCAGTGAGTCGAGGTATCGGGGCACAGATACGCAGTATTTT	CASSESRYRGTDTQYF	NA	NA	TRBV10-1	TRBJ2-3
TGTGCCTGGAATAGCGGGAGCCGTTACAAAAACATTCAGTACTTC	CAWNSGSRYKNIQYF	TRBD2	NA	TRBV30	TRBJ2-4